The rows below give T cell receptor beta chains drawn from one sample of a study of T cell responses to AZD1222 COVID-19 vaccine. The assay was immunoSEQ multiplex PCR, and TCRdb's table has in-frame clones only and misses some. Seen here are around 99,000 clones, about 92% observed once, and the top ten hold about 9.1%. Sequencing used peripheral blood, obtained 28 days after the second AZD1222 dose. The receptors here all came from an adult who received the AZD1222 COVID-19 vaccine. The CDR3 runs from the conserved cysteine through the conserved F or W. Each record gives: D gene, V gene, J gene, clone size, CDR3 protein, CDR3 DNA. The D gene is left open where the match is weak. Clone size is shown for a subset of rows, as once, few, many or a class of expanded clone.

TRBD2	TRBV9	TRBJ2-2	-	CASSVEASGALRNTGELFF	TGTGCCAGCAGCGTAGAGGCTAGCGGGGCTCTACGGAACACCGGGGAGCTGTTTTTT
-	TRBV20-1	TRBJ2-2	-	CSASRGPGGTGELFF	TGCAGTGCTAGTAGAGGACCAGGGGGGACCGGGGAGCTGTTTTTT
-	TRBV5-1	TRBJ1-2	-	CASSLDGSGYGYTF	TGCGCCAGCAGCTTGGATGGATCCGGTTATGGCTACACCTTC
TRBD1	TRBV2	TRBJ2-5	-	CASSPRRGNQETQYF	TGTGCCAGCAGTCCGCGCAGGGGGAACCAAGAGACCCAGTACTTC
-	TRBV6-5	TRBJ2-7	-	CASSSGHLRSYEQYF	TGTGCCAGCAGTTCAGGACACCTGAGAAGCTACGAGCAGTACTTC
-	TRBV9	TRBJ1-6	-	CASSVSPLNSPLHF	TGTGCCAGCAGCGTGTCCCCTTTAAATTCACCCCTCCACTTT
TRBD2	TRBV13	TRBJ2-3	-	CASSEKAGVVTDTQYF	TGTGCCAGCAGCGAGAAAGCGGGAGTCGTCACAGATACGCAGTATTTT
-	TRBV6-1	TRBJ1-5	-	CASSEFGRLSSNQPQHF	TGTGCCAGCAGTGAGTTTGGCCGGTTGAGTAGCAATCAGCCCCAGCATTTT
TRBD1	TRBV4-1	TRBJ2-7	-	CASSLFSGTGPYEQYF	TGCGCCAGCAGCCTTTTTTCCGGGACAGGTCCCTACGAGCAGTACTTC
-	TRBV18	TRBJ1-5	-	CASSPGKGDSNQPQHF	TGTGCCAGCTCCCCCGGGAAGGGAGATAGCAATCAGCCCCAGCATTTT
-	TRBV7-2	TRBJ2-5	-	CASSQQKAGPRETQYF	TGTGCCAGCAGCCAGCAGAAGGCAGGGCCCAGAGAGACCCAGTACTTC
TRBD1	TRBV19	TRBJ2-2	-	CATVDRAVTGELFF	TGTGCCACCGTTGACAGGGCGGTCACCGGGGAGCTGTTTTTT
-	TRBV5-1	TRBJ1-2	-	CASSLGDYGYTF	TGCGCCAGCAGCTTGGGAGACTATGGCTACACCTTC
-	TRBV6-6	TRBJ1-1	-	CASSPRFEAFF	TGTGCCAGCAGTCCCAGGTTTGAAGCTTTCTTT
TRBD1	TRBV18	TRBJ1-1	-	CASSPRTGTEAFF	TGTGCCAGCTCACCCCGGACAGGCACTGAAGCTTTCTTT
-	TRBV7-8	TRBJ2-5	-	CASSLPSVQETQYF	TGTGCCAGCAGCTTACCGTCAGTCCAAGAGACCCAGTACTTC
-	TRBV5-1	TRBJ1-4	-	CASSFLPATNEKLFF	TGCGCCAGCAGCTTCCTGCCTGCAACTAATGAAAAACTGTTTTTT
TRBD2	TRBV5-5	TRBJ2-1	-	CASSGGLGNDEFF	TGTGCCAGCAGCGGGGGACTAGGAAACGACGAGTTCTTC
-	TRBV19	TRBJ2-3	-	CASSIYPVDQGSTDTQYF	TGTGCCAGTAGTATTTATCCGGTAGACCAAGGGAGCACAGATACGCAGTATTTT
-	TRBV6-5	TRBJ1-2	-	CASFRDRGYGYTF	TGTGCCAGCTTTAGAGACAGAGGCTATGGCTACACCTTC
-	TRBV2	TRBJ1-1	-	CASRGGTRAFF	TGTGCCAGCAGGGGGGGCACGCGAGCTTTCTTT
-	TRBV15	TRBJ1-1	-	CATSMRRNTEAFF	TGTGCCACCTCCATGAGACGGAACACTGAAGCTTTCTTT
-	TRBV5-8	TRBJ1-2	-	CASSTVGQGYGYTF	TGTGCCAGCAGCACTGTAGGGCAGGGCTATGGCTACACCTTC
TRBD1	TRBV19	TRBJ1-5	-	CASSRRQGATSNQPQHF	TGTGCCAGTAGTAGGAGACAGGGGGCCACTAGCAATCAGCCCCAGCATTTT
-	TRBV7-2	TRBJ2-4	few	CASSLGDRVLAKNIQYF	TGTGCCAGCAGCTTAGGGGACCGAGTGCTGGCCAAAAACATTCAGTACTTC
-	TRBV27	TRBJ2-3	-	CASSLVAGLRNTDTQYF	TGTGCCAGCAGTTTGGTTGCCGGGTTGCGGAACACAGATACGCAGTATTTT
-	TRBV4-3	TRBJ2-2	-	CASSQEDLYAGELFF	TGCGCCAGCAGCCAGGAGGACCTGTATGCCGGGGAGCTGTTTTTT
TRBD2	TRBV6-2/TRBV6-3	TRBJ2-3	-	CASSYGTSGTDTQYF	TGTGCCAGCAGTTACGGGACTAGCGGCACAGATACGCAGTATTTT
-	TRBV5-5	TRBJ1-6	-	CASSWVTNSPLHF	TGTGCCAGCAGCTGGGTGACCAATTCACCCCTCCACTTT
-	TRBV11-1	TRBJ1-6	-	CASSGRDNSPLHF	TGTGCCAGCTCCGGTAGGGACAATTCACCCCTCCACTTT
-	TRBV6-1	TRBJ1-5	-	CASSEVGYSNQPQHF	TGTGCCAGCAGTGAAGTAGGTTATAGCAATCAGCCCCAGCATTTT
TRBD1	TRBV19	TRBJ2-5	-	CASSTGQGETQYF	TGTGCCAGTAGTACTGGACAGGGAGAGACCCAGTACTTC
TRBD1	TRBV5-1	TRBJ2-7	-	CASSLGDRAVEQYF	TGCGCCAGCAGCTTGGGGGACAGGGCCGTCGAGCAGTACTTC
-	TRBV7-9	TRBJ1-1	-	CASSLKGLNTEAFF	TGTGCCAGCAGCTTAAAGGGGTTGAACACTGAAGCTTTCTTT
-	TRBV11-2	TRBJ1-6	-	CASSLGQLTYNSPLHF	TGTGCCAGCAGCTTAGGACAGCTTACTTATAATTCACCCCTCCACTTT
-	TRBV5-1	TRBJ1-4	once	CASSFVGTSEKLFF	TGCGCCAGCAGCTTCGTCGGGACATCTGAAAAACTGTTTTTT
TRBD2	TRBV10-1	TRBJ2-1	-	CASSPTSGRARFF	TGCGCCAGCAGCCCGACTAGCGGGAGGGCCCGGTTCTTC